These T cell receptor beta chains were read from a single sample in a study of cytomegalovirus exposure and HLA in healthy donors. Some clones are missing from TCRdb's copy, which holds only in-frame ones; the method was immunoSEQ multiplex PCR. The sample holds about 120,000 clones, roughly 65% seen once. The sequenced sample was PBMCs. Receptors originate from a man aged 40-55 years in good health and CMV-seropositive. The CDR3 runs from the conserved cysteine through the conserved F or W. D genes are given only for firm matches. The size field is filled for only some rows; it gives once, few, many or a size class.

J gene,D gene,V gene,clone size,CDR3 DNA,CDR3 protein
TRBJ2-3,TRBD2,TRBV6-4,NA,TGTGCCAGCAGCCCGACTAGCGGGGTGTCAGATACGCAGTATTTT,CASSPTSGVSDTQYF
TRBJ2-3,TRBD1,TRBV27,once,TGTGCCAGCAGCTTCCTCGGACAGGGGGCTGGCACAGATACGCAGTATTTT,CASSFLGQGAGTDTQYF
TRBJ2-1,NA,TRBV6-1,NA,TGTGCCAGCAGTGAAGCGCGGGGAATGGTGAGCTCCTACAATGAGCAGTTCTTC,CASSEARGMVSSYNEQFF
TRBJ2-2,NA,TRBV7-6,NA,TGTGCCAGCAGCTTAGTGGCGTTAGGAGTGGCAGGGGAGCTGTTTTTT,CASSLVALGVAGELFF
TRBJ2-5,TRBD2,TRBV5-1,NA,TGCGCCAGCAGCCCCGCCCGGGCTAGCGGGCCGTTAGTGGGCCAGTACTTC,CASSPARASGPLVGQYF
TRBJ2-3,TRBD2,TRBV5-1,NA,TGCGCCAGCAGCTTGGCGGGAGCGGGGGGGCCCGGCACAGATACGCAGTATTTT,CASSLAGAGGPGTDTQYF
TRBJ2-2,NA,TRBV25-1,NA,TGTGCCAGCAGTGCCCTGTCCGGCGGGGAGCTGTTTTTT,CASSALSGGELFF
TRBJ2-7,NA,TRBV7-2,NA,TGTGCCAGCAGCTTAGGTCAGGCGTCCTACGAGCAGTACTTC,CASSLGQASYEQYF
TRBJ1-1,NA,TRBV9,once,TGTGCCAGCAGCGTAGTTTCGAACAGCCGTGAAGCTTTCTTT,CASSVVSNSREAFF
TRBJ2-7,TRBD1,TRBV10-1,few,TGCGCCAGCAGTGAACCGGGACAGGGGCCCCACGAGCAGTACTTC,CASSEPGQGPHEQYF
TRBJ1-1,TRBD1,TRBV9,NA,TGTGCCAGCAGCGTAGAGGCAGGGGGCTACACTGAAGCTTTCTTT,CASSVEAGGYTEAFF
TRBJ1-1,NA,TRBV6-1,once,TGTGCCAGCAACGGGATCGAGGCTTTCTTT,CASNGIEAFF
TRBJ1-2,NA,TRBV7-9,NA,TGTGCCAGCAGCTTGGGGGTCTCCGGGGGTCTTGACTACACCTTC,CASSLGVSGGLDYTF
TRBJ2-7,TRBD1,TRBV4-2,few,TGTGCCAGCAGCCAAGGGCCTTGGGGGAGTGGGACAGCGGACGAGCAGTACTTC,CASSQGPWGSGTADEQYF
TRBJ1-5,TRBD1,TRBV6-6,NA,TGTGCCAGCAGTTGGGACAGCTTCAATCAGCCCCAGCATTTT,CASSWDSFNQPQHF
TRBJ2-1,NA,TRBV7-2,NA,TGTGCCAGCAGCATTCGACAGGTCCCCTACAATGAGCAGTTCTTC,CASSIRQVPYNEQFF
TRBJ2-2,TRBD1,TRBV28,NA,TGTGCCAGCAGTTCATCCGGGACAGGGGGCACCGGGGAGCTGTTTTTT,CASSSSGTGGTGELFF
TRBJ1-4,TRBD1,TRBV6-5,once,TGTGCCAGCAGCCGACAGGGGTTTAATGAAAAACTGTTTTTT,CASSRQGFNEKLFF
TRBJ2-5,NA,TRBV4-3,NA,TGCGCCAGCAGTGATGACAAGCAAGAGACCCAGTACTTC,CASSDDKQETQYF
TRBJ2-3,TRBD2,TRBV5-1,NA,TGCGCCAGCAGCTCGACTAGCGCCGGAGATACGCAGTATTTT,CASSSTSAGDTQYF
TRBJ2-5,NA,TRBV14,NA,TGTGCCAGCAGCCAAGGACTAGGAGAGACCCAGTACTTC,CASSQGLGETQYF
TRBJ1-2,TRBD1,TRBV5-4,NA,TGTGCCATCCCAGGGGGCTCATTCGACTATGGCTACACCTTC,CAIPGGSFDYGYTF
TRBJ2-7,TRBD2,TRBV19,few,TGTGCCAGTAGTATCGGTCTAGCGGGTTTCTACGAGCAGTACTTC,CASSIGLAGFYEQYF
TRBJ2-7,NA,TRBV30,NA,TGTGCCTGGAGTCGTACGCTGTTTTTAAGGGGCGAGCAGTACTTC,CAWSRTLFLRGEQYF
TRBJ1-1,NA,TRBV5-6,NA,TGTGCCAGCAGCTTGAGGGGGTCGGACACTGAAGCTTTCTTT,CASSLRGSDTEAFF
TRBJ1-5,NA,TRBV6-1,NA,TGTGCCAGCAGTCAGGGCCCAAATAGCAATCAGCCCCAGCATTTT,CASSQGPNSNQPQHF
TRBJ2-6,TRBD1,TRBV28,NA,TGTGCCACAACAGGGGGTGGTGTTGGGGCCAACGTCCTGACTTTC,CATTGGGVGANVLTF
TRBJ2-3,TRBD2,TRBV9,few,TGTGCCAGCAGCGTAGGCAGTGGCGGGAGTAGCACAGATACGCAGTATTTT,CASSVGSGGSSTDTQYF
TRBJ1-1,NA,TRBV29-1,NA,TGCAGCGTTGACAGGGCCATGATGAACACTGAAGCTTTCTTT,CSVDRAMMNTEAFF
TRBJ2-7,TRBD1,TRBV13,NA,TGTGCCAGCAGCTCGGGACAGGGGGCTGGGGGCTACGAGCAGTACTTC,CASSSGQGAGGYEQYF
TRBJ2-1,TRBD2,TRBV19,NA,TGTGCCAGTAGTATCCCACCAGCGGGGGTGCGGGAGCAGTTCTTC,CASSIPPAGVREQFF
TRBJ2-7,TRBD1,TRBV20-1,once,TGCAGTGCTAGTGTCCAGGGGGATCAGTACTTC,CSASVQGDQYF
TRBJ1-6,NA,TRBV7-9,NA,TGTGCCAGCAGCAGCCGACAGGCCGATAATTCACCCCTCCACTTT,CASSSRQADNSPLHF
TRBJ2-7,TRBD2,TRBV6-5,NA,TGTGCCAGCAGTGGGCTTGGACTAGCGGCCTACGAGCAGTACTTC,CASSGLGLAAYEQYF
TRBJ1-1,NA,TRBV19,few,TGTGCCAGTAGTATGTTTGACAGACGGACTGAAGCTTTCTTT,CASSMFDRRTEAFF
TRBJ1-1,NA,TRBV19,NA,TGTGCCAGTAGTGCAACATTGAACACTGAAGCTTTCTTT,CASSATLNTEAFF
TRBJ1-5,TRBD1,TRBV27,NA,TGTGCCAGCAGTTTATCGCCGGCAGGGGGATGGCCCCAGCATTTT,CASSLSPAGGWPQHF
TRBJ2-2,TRBD1,TRBV5-1,few,TGCGCCAGCAGCCACCGGGGAAAACAGGGGACGAACACCGGGGAGCTGTTTTTT,CASSHRGKQGTNTGELFF
TRBJ1-4,NA,TRBV9,NA,TGTGCCAGCAGCGGAACCGGGGGAAAAGGGGAAAAACTGTTTTTT,CASSGTGGKGEKLFF
TRBJ2-1,NA,TRBV6-1,NA,TGTGCCAGCAGTGAAGCCCCCGGTCAGGGTGAGCAGTTCTTC,CASSEAPGQGEQFF
TRBJ1-3,NA,TRBV28,NA,TGTGCCAGCCTTGCGAGTGGAAACACCATATATTTT,CASLASGNTIYF
TRBJ2-7,NA,TRBV30,NA,TGTGCCTGGAGGCAGGGCTCCTACGAGCAGTACTTC,CAWRQGSYEQYF
TRBJ2-1,TRBD2,TRBV5-4,NA,TGTGCCAGCAGCCCAGAGGGAGGGAGCAGTTACAATGAGCAGTTCTTC,CASSPEGGSSYNEQFF
TRBJ2-2,TRBD1,TRBV5-1,few,TGCGCCAGCAGCCAGGGACAGGGGGCGTCTGGGGAGCTGTTTTTT,CASSQGQGASGELFF
TRBJ1-2,NA,TRBV7-2,NA,TGTGCCAGCAGCTTATATTCAGGGTCGAACGGCTACACCTTC,CASSLYSGSNGYTF
TRBJ1-1,NA,TRBV9,few,TGTGCCAGTCCCCTAGGGAGGGGACGGAACACTGAAGCTTTCTTT,CASPLGRGRNTEAFF
TRBJ1-2,NA,TRBV5-1,NA,TGCGCCAGCAGCGAAGGGGACACCGCGGGCTACACCTTC,CASSEGDTAGYTF
TRBJ1-6,TRBD1,TRBV9,NA,TGTGCCAGCAGCCCCGGACAGGGGGCAGATAATTCACCCCTCCACTTT,CASSPGQGADNSPLHF
TRBJ1-3,NA,TRBV13,once,TGTGCCAGCCGCCGGGAAGGGTCTGGAAACACCATATATTTT,CASRREGSGNTIYF
TRBJ2-3,NA,TRBV19,few,TGTGCCAGTAGTATAGATTTATCTAGCACAGATACGCAGTATTTT,CASSIDLSSTDTQYF